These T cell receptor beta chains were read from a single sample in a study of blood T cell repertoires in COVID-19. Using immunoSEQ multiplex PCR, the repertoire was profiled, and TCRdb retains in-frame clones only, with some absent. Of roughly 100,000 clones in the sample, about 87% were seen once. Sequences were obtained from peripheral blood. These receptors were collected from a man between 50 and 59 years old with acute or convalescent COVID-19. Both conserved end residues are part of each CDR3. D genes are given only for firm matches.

CAAGVYEQYF	TRBD2	TRBV6-5	TRBJ2-7
CASSTDSNEQFF	.	TRBV18	TRBJ2-1
CASSIAQGNTIYF	.	TRBV19	TRBJ1-3
CASVYGQLNEQFF	.	TRBV6-5	TRBJ2-1
CASSFDQGVHYEQYF	TRBD1	TRBV4-1	TRBJ2-7
CASSYVAGGPSEEQYF	TRBD2	TRBV27	TRBJ2-7
CASSSDNSGTRQYF	.	TRBV6-5	TRBJ2-7
CASTTGLAAWEQYF	TRBD2	TRBV2	TRBJ2-7
CASSRDGGKETEAFF	.	TRBV5-1	TRBJ1-1
CASSPTYNEQFF	.	TRBV7-9	TRBJ2-1
CASSSPRPSRMNTEAFF	.	TRBV27	TRBJ1-1
CASSHYGVIQTGELFF	.	TRBV11-3	TRBJ2-2
CASRQGRTYNEQFF	.	TRBV10-2	TRBJ2-1
CASSLPGAQGDTQYF	.	TRBV11-3	TRBJ2-3
CATLRGGGYTF	.	TRBV10-3	TRBJ1-2
CATSGTDRRYTF	.	TRBV15	TRBJ1-2
CASSQDWVAGETQYF	TRBD2	TRBV3-1/TRBV3-2	TRBJ2-5
CASSLGGGLNTEAFF	.	TRBV5-1	TRBJ1-1
CATSRDPGEGGYTF	.	TRBV15	TRBJ1-2
CASSESSKYEQYF	.	TRBV10-1	TRBJ2-7
CAWRGSRAGELFF	.	TRBV30	TRBJ2-2
CASNSGGSPLHF	TRBD1	TRBV25-1	TRBJ1-6
CASSKSRGTNQPQHF	.	TRBV21-1	TRBJ1-5
CASSLSGTGIPYEQYF	TRBD1	TRBV5-4	TRBJ2-7
CASSKRQAGGPSSYNEQFF	.	TRBV21-1	TRBJ2-1
CASSLIVTGLVTDTQYF	TRBD2	TRBV5-6	TRBJ2-3
CASSASQGWYSPLHF	.	TRBV21-1	TRBJ1-6
CAISDLAGTPEQYF	TRBD2	TRBV10-3	TRBJ2-7
CASSLGTGQGNTIYF	.	TRBV5-1	TRBJ1-3
CASSKGLAGGPSKDTQYF	TRBD2	TRBV5-1	TRBJ2-3
CATSDSDRGFNQPQHF	TRBD1	TRBV24-1	TRBJ1-5
CSVGQGSYEQYF	TRBD1	TRBV29-1	TRBJ2-7
CASSEVLAGVNTGELFF	TRBD2	TRBV6-1	TRBJ2-2